A single sample gave rise to the 32 T cell receptor beta chains below, sequenced in a study of CD8 T cells in ankylosing spondylitis. MiXCR, applied by TCRdb to the 5' RACE reads, yields one record per CDR3 protein. The table shows about 240,000 distinct CDR3 sequences, with about 9.1% occurring only once. Sample: blood, either unsorted or a sorted T cell fraction (not recorded which). The source is a male donor with ankylosing spondylitis or in good health (not recorded which).

This clonotype showed up many times. The chain has TRBV20-1 and TRBJ2-7; 12 bases are shared with TRBD2. CDR1 and CDR2 (germline): DFQATT, SNEGSKA (reference sequence). V was clipped by 4 bases and J by 4 bases; unmatched bases: 5. CDR3 length equals 14 residues. CDR3 in DNA: TGCAGTGCTAAGTCTAGCGGGAGGGCGTACGAGCAGTACTTC. Translation: CSAKSSGRAYEQYF.

Ten or more counts support this clonotype. The gene calls are TRBV7-3 and TRBJ1-2; TRBD1 matches 7 bases. Unmatched junction bases numbered 4, after V lost 5 bases and J lost 4 bases. The CDR3 is made up of 13 amino acids. Germline values: CDR1 SGHTA, CDR2 FQGTGA. The CDR3 coding sequence is TGTGCCAGCAGCCAGGGGGACGGCTATGGCTACACCTTC. It yields the protein CASSQGDGYGYTF.

The CDR3 protein is CASSLGVWGNTEAFF. As DNA, the CDR3 is TGTGCCAGCAGCTTAGGGGTGTGGGGGAACACTGAAGCTTTCTTT. The chain is built from TRBV5-8 and TRBJ1-1; TRBD1 is a possible D gene (5 bases). Deletions cut 2 bases from V and 1 base from J, with 12 bases between. There are 15 residues in the CDR3. From germline, CDR1 is SGHTS and CDR2 YDEGEE.

This clonotype was detected ten times or more. CDR3 loop: CASSRGTYASYNEQFF. DNA of the CDR3: TGTGCCAGCAGCCGAGGAACGTATGCCTCCTACAATGAGCAGTTCTTC. The chain employs TRBV11-2 and TRBJ2-1, with D uncertain. The CDR3 has 16 residues. Deletions cut 5 bases from V and 0 bases from J, with 14 bases between. Germline CDR1 reads SGHAT; CDR2 reads FQNNGV. The complete variable domain, with remaining parts taken from reference TRBV11-2 and TRBJ2-1, reads EAGVAQSPRYKIIEKRQSVAFWCNPISGHATLYWYQQILGQGPKLLIQFQNNGVVDDSQLPKDRFSAERLKGVDSTLKIQPAKLEDSAVYLCASSRGTYASYNEQFFGPGTRLTVL.

This clonotype was detected many times. V gene TRBV20-1 combines with J gene TRBJ2-3; a weak D match, TRBD2 (6 bases). This CDR3 has 14 residues. Germline V gene lookup returns CDR1 DFQATT and CDR2 SNEGSKA (reference sequence). V was trimmed by 6 bases and J by 2 bases, leaving 15 bases between them. CDR3 residues: CSARDSLNTDTQYF. The CDR3, as DNA: TGCAGTGCAAGGGACTCCTTAAACACAGATACGCAGTATTTT.

Turning to this clonotype: A much more abundant neighbour one base away suggests this may be a read error. This sequence joins TRBV20-1 and TRBJ1-1; D not resolved. From germline, CDR1 is DFQATT and CDR2 SNEGSKA (reference sequence). V lost 2 bases and J 7 bases, leaving 8 bases between the germline ends. CDR3 length equals 11 residues. As DNA, the CDR3 is TGCAGTGCTAGATTGGGTGGTGAAGCTTTCTTT. It encodes CSARLGGEAFF.

This clonotype has more than one count but fewer than ten. The rearrangement uses TRBV20-1 and TRBJ2-5, with no clear D. V lost 3 bases, J lost 5 bases, and 16 bases lay in between. The V gene's germline CDR1 is DFQATT and CDR2 SNEGSKA (reference sequence). CDR3 length equals 14 residues. The CDR3 bases are TGCAGTGCTAGGACCCCGGCAGAACGGGAGACCCAGTACTTC. This translates into CSARTPAERETQYF.

There are many counts of this clonotype. The CDR3 here is CSAKQGTGELFF. CDR3 bases: TGCAGTGCTAAGCAGGGAACCGGGGAGCTGTTTTTT. This chain connects TRBV20-1 to TRBJ2-2; perhaps TRBD1 as D (5 bases). V was pared by 4 bases and J by 5 bases, with 8 bases between. The CDR3 runs to 12 residues. Germline V lookup: CDR1 DFQATT, CDR2 SNEGSKA (reference sequence).

This clonotype was counted ten times or more. The chain carries TRBV7-2 and TRBJ1-2; no clear D. Germline V gene lookup returns CDR1 SGHTA and CDR2 FQGNSA. This CDR3 spans 14 amino acids. Trimming took 1 base from V and 1 from J, leaving 7 bases between them. CDR3 sequence: CASSLEGINYGYTF. In DNA form, the CDR3 reads TGTGCCAGCAGCTTAGAGGGCATTAACTATGGCTACACCTTC.

This clonotype was seen ten or more times. The genes are TRBV5-1 and TRBJ2-7; the D is unclear. Between the trimmed V and J ends, which lost 4 bases and 2 bases, there was a span of 16 bases. Germline lookup yields CDR1 SGHRS and CDR2 YFSETQ. The CDR3 contains 15 residues. The CDR3 DNA reads as TGCGCCAGCAGCCTGAGTGGCCAGGTGACCTACGAGCAGTACTTC. Its translation is CASSLSGQVTYEQYF.

At least ten counts were recorded for this clonotype. The genes are TRBV11-2 and TRBJ2-2; no reliable D call. V gave up 1 base and J gave up 6 bases, with 3 bases separating them. This CDR3 comprises 12 residues. Germline V gives CDR1 SGHAT, CDR2 FQNNGV. Here the CDR3 DNA reads TGTGCCAGCAGCTTAGGCCCCGGGGAGCTGTTTTTT. It yields the protein CASSLGPGELFF.

This clonotype was found many times. V is TRBV12-3 or TRBV12-4 and J is TRBJ1-1; D perhaps matches TRBD1 (6 bases). CDR3 length equals 17 residues. With 4 bases removed from V and 2 bases from J, the gap between germline ends came to 20 bases. CDR3 sequence: CASSSISLQGANTEAFF. The CDR3 DNA reads as TGTGCCAGCAGTTCCATAAGTTTACAGGGAGCTAACACTGAAGCTTTCTTT.

The table lists this clonotype with many counts. This chain connects TRBV12-3 or TRBV12-4 to TRBJ2-7; D unresolved. Trimming took off 6 bases at V and 2 bases at J, with 8 bases between the two ends. There are 12 residues in the CDR3. The CDR3 DNA is TGTGCCAGCAGCCGACGGACCTACGAGCAGTACTTC. Translating it yields CASSRRTYEQYF.

The chain has TRBV18 and TRBJ1-6; TRBD1 aligns across 7 bases. V lost 8 bases and J lost 7; bases outside the gene matches: 5. Germline CDR1 reads KGHSH; CDR2 reads LQKENI. The length of the CDR3 is 13 residues. CDR3 in DNA: TGTGCCAGCACAGGGGATCGGAATTCACCCCTCCACTTT. This gives the protein CASTGDRNSPLHF.

This clonotype occurred many times. This chain links TRBV5-6 with TRBJ1-6, with no clear D. The V gene lost 1 base and the J gene lost 8 bases, with 7 bases spanning the gap. The CDR3 is 13 amino acids. In germline, CDR1 is SGHDT, CDR2 YYEEEE. The CDR3: CASSLFLDSPLHF. CDR3 DNA sequence: TGTGCCAGCAGCTTGTTCCTGGATTCACCCCTCCACTTT.

This clonotype has a count of ten or more. The V call is TRBV3-1, the J call TRBJ2-1; D may match TRBD1 or TRBD2 (5 bases each). CDR1 is LGHDT, CDR2 YNNKEL, per germline (reference sequence). The CDR3 covers 14 residues. V lost 3 bases and J lost 4, with 10 bases in between. The CDR3 here is CASSHGTVYNEQFF. The CDR3 DNA reads as TGTGCCAGCAGCCACGGGACCGTATACAATGAGCAGTTCTTC.

This clonotype was found many times. V and J are TRBV5-1 and TRBJ2-1; possibly TRBD2 for D (6 bases). Trimming removed 4 bases at V and 1 base at J, with 18 bases between. The CDR3 is 17 residues long. Germline CDR1 is SGHRS and CDR2 is YFSETQ. DNA of the CDR3: TGCGCCAGCAGCCCCAGCGGGCCTTGGGATTCCTACAATGAGCAGTTCTTC. Protein product: CASSPSGPWDSYNEQFF.

About this clonotype: A read error may be the cause here, since a much bigger clone is one base away. The V and J genes are TRBV18 and TRBJ2-3; D not certain. The CDR3 runs to 17 residues. Trimming took off 3 bases at V and 2 bases at J, with 18 bases between the two ends. CDR1 KGHSH and CDR2 LQKENI come from the germline V gene. The CDR3 bases are TGTGCCAGCTCACCTTCGTCCGGGTGCCTACCCACAGATACGCAGTATTTT. Encoded protein: CASSPSSGCLPTDTQYF.

This clonotype was found many times. CDR3 residues: CASSMTGTDTQYF. The CDR3 DNA is TGTGCCAGCAGTATGACGGGCACAGATACGCAGTATTTT. The gene calls are TRBV6-1 and TRBJ2-3; D unresolved. CDR3 size: 13 residues. V gave up 5 bases and J gave up 1 base, with 7 bases separating them. From germline, CDR1 is MNHNS and CDR2 SASEGT.

This clonotype appeared many times. The chain is built from TRBV18 and TRBJ2-7; D is perhaps TRBD1 (6 bases). Germline CDR1 reads KGHSH; CDR2 reads LQKENI. This CDR3 is built from 15 residues. V dropped 3 bases and J dropped 3 bases, with 15 bases sitting between them. The CDR3 sequence: CASSPVGEGGYEQYF. CDR3 DNA sequence: TGTGCCAGCTCACCTGTCGGAGAAGGGGGCTACGAGCAGTACTTC.

V and J are TRBV10-3 and TRBJ2-5; possibly TRBD1 for D (6 bases). The V end lost 5 bases, the J end lost 5 bases, and 12 bases lay between the germline ends. This CDR3 is built from 13 residues. Germline lookup yields CDR1 ENHRY and CDR2 SYGVKD. In nucleotides, the CDR3 is TGTGCCATCAGTTGGACAGAGAGGGAGACCCAGTACTTC. It codes for CAISWTERETQYF.

This clonotype was observed many times. The rearrangement links TRBV7-2 to TRBJ2-7; D is ambiguous. V shed 1 base and J shed 1 base, with 11 bases lying between them. The CDR3 is made up of 15 amino acids. Germline CDR1 SGHTA, CDR2 FQGNSA. CDR3 amino acids: CASSLVAEASYEQYF. The CDR3 nucleotides read TGTGCCAGCAGCTTAGTGGCAGAGGCGTCCTACGAGCAGTACTTC.

This clonotype was counted many times. The V and J genes are TRBV6-4 and TRBJ2-3; the D call may be TRBD1 or TRBD2 (6 bases each). With 6 bases removed from V and 2 bases from J, the gap between germline ends came to 15 bases. The CDR3 loop spans 15 amino acids. Germline assignment: CDR1 MRHNA and CDR2 SNTAGT. The DNA for the CDR3 is TGTGCCAGCAGCGATAGGGGGGAGGCCACAGATACGCAGTATTTT. Protein: CASSDRGEATDTQYF.

This CDR3 is CASASGSNQPQHF. The CDR3 nucleotides read TGTGCCAGCGCATCAGGTAGCAATCAGCCCCAGCATTTT. The rearrangement links TRBV18 to TRBJ1-5; no definite D call. Germline V lookup: CDR1 KGHSH, CDR2 LQKENI. The CDR3 is 13 residues long. The V and J ends lost 8 bases and 0 bases respectively, with 8 bases between them.

This clonotype was recorded at least ten times. This sequence joins TRBV12-3 or TRBV12-4 and TRBJ2-2; maybe TRBD1 (6 bases). The CDR3 extends over 16 amino acids. V shed 6 bases and J shed 8 bases, with 22 bases lying between them. CDR3 DNA: TGTGCCAGCAGCCCTGGGACATCCGGGCCATATGGGGAGCTGTTTTTT. Amino acid sequence: CASSPGTSGPYGELFF.

The chain has TRBV7-3 and TRBJ1-1; D is ambiguous. The CDR3 has 14 amino acids. Germline V gene data show CDR1 as SGHTA and CDR2 as FQGTGA. The V end was cut by 2 bases, the J end by 1 base, with 8 bases between. CDR3 DNA sequence: TGTGCCAGCAGCTTATCGGCAGGGAACACTGAAGCTTTCTTT. This translates into CASSLSAGNTEAFF.

This clonotype appeared a few times. The rearrangement joins TRBV11-1 to TRBJ2-6, with TRBD2 as a possible D gene (5 bases). V lost 4 bases to trimming and J lost 0 bases, with 19 bases between them. Looked up from germline, CDR1 is SGHAT and CDR2 is FQDESV (reference sequence). The CDR3 is made up of 19 amino acids. The CDR3 sequence: CASSSMDPSLSSGANVLTF. The CDR3 DNA follows: TGTGCCAGCAGCTCCATGGATCCTAGCTTAAGCTCTGGGGCCAACGTCCTGACTTTC.

This rearrangement joins TRBV12-3 or TRBV12-4 to TRBJ2-5; D possibly corresponds to TRBD1 (9 bases). Trimming shortened V by 6 bases and J by 0 bases, and 29 bases separated the two germline ends. This CDR3 contains 20 residues. CDR3 sequence (DNA): TGTGCCAGCAGCTCGACAGGGGGGATCGGGAAGCGGGGGTACCAAGAGACCCAGTACTTC. This encodes CASSSTGGIGKRGYQETQYF.

In this sample, this clonotype turned up many times. The V and J genes are TRBV10-2 and TRBJ1-4; D is possibly TRBD1 (5 bases). The V and J ends lost 4 bases and 4 bases respectively, with 13 bases between them. The CDR3 runs 15 residues. Germline CDR1 is WSHSY and CDR2 is SAAADI. DNA of the CDR3: TGCGCCAGCAGTGCCCTGGGGGACTTTAATGAAAAACTGTTTTTT. This codes for CASSALGDFNEKLFF.

This clonotype was counted ten times or more. The chain carries TRBV20-1 and TRBJ2-3; TRBD2 matches at 12 bases. From germline, CDR1 is DFQATT and CDR2 SNEGSKA (reference sequence). With 1 base clipped from V and 5 bases from J, the junction kept 10 bases outside the gene matches. This CDR3 is built from 17 residues. The CDR3 nucleotides read TGCAGTGCTAGAGTGGCTAGCGGGGGGGCCGGGGTAGATACGCAGTATTTT. Residues: CSARVASGGAGVDTQYF.

This clonotype showed up many times. This sequence joins TRBV5-1 and TRBJ1-1; 8 bases are shared with TRBD1. V shed 0 bases, J shed 4 bases, and the junction held 2 bases outside the gene matches. The CDR3 has 14 amino acids. The germline V gene encodes CDR1 SGHRS and CDR2 YFSETQ. The CDR3 sequence: CASSLGGTGTEAFF. The CDR3 DNA is TGCGCCAGCAGCTTGGGAGGGACAGGCACTGAAGCTTTCTTT.

This clonotype was counted at least ten times. V usage is TRBV5-1 and J usage is TRBJ2-1; 11 bases align to TRBD2. V dropped 4 bases and J dropped 2; count of bases not matched to a gene: 5. The CDR3 consists of 16 residues. Germline V gene data show CDR1 as SGHRS and CDR2 as YFSETQ. CDR3 nucleotide sequence: TGCGCCAGCAGCCCCATGACTAGCGGGGCCTACAATGAGCAGTTCTTC. As protein: CASSPMTSGAYNEQFF.